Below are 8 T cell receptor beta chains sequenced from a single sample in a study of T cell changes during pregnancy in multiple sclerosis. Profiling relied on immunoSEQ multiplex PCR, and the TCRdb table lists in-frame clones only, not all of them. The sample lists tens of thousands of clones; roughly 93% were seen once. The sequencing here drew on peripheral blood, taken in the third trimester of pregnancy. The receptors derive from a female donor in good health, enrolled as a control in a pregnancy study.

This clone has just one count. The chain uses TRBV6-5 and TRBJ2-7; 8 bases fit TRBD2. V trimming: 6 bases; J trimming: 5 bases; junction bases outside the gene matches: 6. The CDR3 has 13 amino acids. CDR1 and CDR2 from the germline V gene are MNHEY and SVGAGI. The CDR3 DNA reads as TGTGCCAGCAGGACCAGCGGGAGACACGAGCAGTACTTC. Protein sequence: CASRTSGRHEQYF.

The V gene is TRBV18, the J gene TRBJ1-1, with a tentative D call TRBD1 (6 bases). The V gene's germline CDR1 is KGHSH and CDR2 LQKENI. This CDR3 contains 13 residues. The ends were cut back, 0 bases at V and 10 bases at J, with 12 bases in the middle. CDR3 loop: CASSPPDRLGAFF. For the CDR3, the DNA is TGTGCCAGCTCACCACCTGACAGGCTGGGAGCTTTCTTT.

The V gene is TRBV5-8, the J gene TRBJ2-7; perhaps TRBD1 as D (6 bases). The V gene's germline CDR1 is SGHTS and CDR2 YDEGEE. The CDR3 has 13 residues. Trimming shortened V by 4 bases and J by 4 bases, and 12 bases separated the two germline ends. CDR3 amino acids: CASSPIGQYEQYF. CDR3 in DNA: TGTGCCAGCAGCCCGATCGGACAGTACGAGCAGTACTTC. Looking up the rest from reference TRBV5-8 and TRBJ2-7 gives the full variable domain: EAGVTQSPTHLIKTRGQQATLRCSPISGHTSVYWYQQALGLGLQFLLWYDEGEERNRGNFPPRFSGRQFPNYSSELNVNALELEDSALYLCASSPIGQYEQYFGPGTRLTVT.

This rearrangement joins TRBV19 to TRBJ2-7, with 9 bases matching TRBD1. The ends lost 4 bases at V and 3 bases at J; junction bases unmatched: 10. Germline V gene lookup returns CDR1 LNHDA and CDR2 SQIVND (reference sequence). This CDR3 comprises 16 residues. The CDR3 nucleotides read TGTGCCAGTAGTACACCCGGGACAGGGACCGACTACGAGCAGTACTTC. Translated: CASSTPGTGTDYEQYF.

The CDR3 nucleotides are TGCGCCAGCAGCCTCGACAGGGGGCGAGATACGCAGTATTTT. It yields the protein CASSLDRGRDTQYF. The chain has TRBV5-1 and TRBJ2-3; 10 nucleotides match TRBD1. Germline V CDR1 and CDR2: SGHRS, YFSETQ. V shed 4 bases and J 5 bases; nucleotides not matched to a gene: 4. This CDR3 is built from 14 residues.

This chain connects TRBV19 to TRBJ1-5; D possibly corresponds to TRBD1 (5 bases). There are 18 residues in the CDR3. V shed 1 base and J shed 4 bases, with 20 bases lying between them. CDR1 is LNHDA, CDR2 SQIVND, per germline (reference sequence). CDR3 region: CASSIVGIPGGGNQPQHF. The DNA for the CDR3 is TGTGCCAGTAGTATAGTCGGGATTCCTGGGGGAGGGAATCAGCCCCAGCATTTT.

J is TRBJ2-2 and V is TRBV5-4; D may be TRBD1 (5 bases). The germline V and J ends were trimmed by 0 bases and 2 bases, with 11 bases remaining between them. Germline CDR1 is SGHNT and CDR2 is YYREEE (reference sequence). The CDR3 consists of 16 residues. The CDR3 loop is CASSLGAGLNTGELFF. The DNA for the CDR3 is TGTGCCAGCAGCTTGGGGGCAGGGCTAAACACCGGGGAGCTGTTTTTT.

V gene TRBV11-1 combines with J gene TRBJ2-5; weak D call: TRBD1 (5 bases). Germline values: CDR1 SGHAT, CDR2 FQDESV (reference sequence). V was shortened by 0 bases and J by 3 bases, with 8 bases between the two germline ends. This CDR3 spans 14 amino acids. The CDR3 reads CASSLALTEETQYF. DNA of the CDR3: TGTGCCAGCAGCTTAGCGCTGACAGAAGAGACCCAGTACTTC.